This T cell receptor beta chain was sequenced during a study of control samples from healthy donors and cancer patients. This clone was seen just once. Clones were read by immunoSEQ multiplex PCR, and TCRdb kept only the in-frame ones, dropping some. The repertoire consists of about 130,000 clones, with 80% to 95% occurring once and the leading ten covering around 5.1%. The sequence was collected from a man between 18 and 29 years old in good health. The sequencing input was blood.

CDR3 sequence: CATSGGSENTGELFF. CDR3 bases: TGTGCCACCAGTGGTGGGTCAGAAAACACCGGGGAGCTGTTTTTT. This chain links TRBV24-1 with TRBJ2-2; D gene unclear. This CDR3 is built from 15 residues. V was clipped by 5 bases and J by 2 bases, with 11 bases between them. Germline V CDR1 and CDR2: KGHDR, SFDVKD.